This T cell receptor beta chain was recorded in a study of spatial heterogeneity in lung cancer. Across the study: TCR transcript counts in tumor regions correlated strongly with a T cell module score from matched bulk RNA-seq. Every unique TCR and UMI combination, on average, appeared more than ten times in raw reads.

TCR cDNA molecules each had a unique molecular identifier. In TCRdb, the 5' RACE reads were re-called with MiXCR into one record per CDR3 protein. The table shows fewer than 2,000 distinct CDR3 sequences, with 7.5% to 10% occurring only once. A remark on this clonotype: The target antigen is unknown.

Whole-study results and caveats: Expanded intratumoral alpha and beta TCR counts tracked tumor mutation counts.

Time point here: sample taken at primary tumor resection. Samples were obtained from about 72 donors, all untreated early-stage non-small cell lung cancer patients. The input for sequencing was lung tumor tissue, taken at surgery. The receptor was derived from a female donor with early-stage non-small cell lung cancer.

CDR3 residues: CASRHREAITQYF. Written as DNA, the CDR3 is TGTGCCAGCAGACACAGGGAGGCCATTACGCAGTATTTT. V and J are TRBV6-5 and TRBJ2-3; D tentatively reads TRBD1 or TRBD2 (6 bases each). Germline CDR1 and CDR2: MNHEY and SVGAGI. The CDR3 is made up of 13 amino acids. Trimming left V 6 bases short and J 8 bases short, with 15 bases between.